This T cell receptor beta chain derives from a study of blood T cell repertoires in COVID-19. About the study: Donors in the United States, Italy and Spain gave samples during acute or convalescent COVID-19. In each case, the material was cDNA or gDNA derived from T cells, B-cell-depleted T cells, or PBMCs.

Germline lookup yields CDR1 LGHDT and CDR2 YNNKEL (reference sequence). The CDR3 runs 11 residues. Trimming removed 2 bases from V and 6 bases from J, with 4 bases in between. Per the original methods: The authors estimated nucleated cell counts from reference gene primer amplification. The repertoire was sequenced with immunoSEQ multiplex PCR; TCRdb's copy has only in-frame clones and lacks some. V and J calls and clone size follow that table, whereas D and trimming were derived from the DNA. The sample shows tens of thousands of clones, about nine tenths of them seen only once. The chain carries TRBV3-1 (or the pseudogene TRBV3-2) and TRBJ1-1; D not certain. What was sequenced was peripheral blood. The TCR sequence derives from a man aged 30-40 years with acute or convalescent COVID-19. CDR3 nucleotides: TGTGCCAGCAGCCAACTTTCTGAAGCTTTCTTT. As protein: CASSQLSEAFF.